The rows below give T cell receptor beta chains drawn from one sample of a study of blood T cells in healthy people across ages. TCRdb re-derived calls from the 5' RACE reads in MiXCR, one entry per CDR3 protein. The sample shows hundreds of thousands of distinct CDR3 sequences, more than 50% of them seen only once. The sample comprised blood. The receptor source for this set is a man in his forties in good health. The CDR3 runs from the conserved cysteine through the conserved F or W. D genes are given only for firm matches. Clone size is shown for a subset of rows, as once, few, many or a class of expanded clone.

D gene	clone size	J gene	V gene	CDR3 DNA	CDR3 protein
NA	NA	TRBJ2-3	TRBV2	TGTGCCAGCAGCCTCAAGCGAAATACGCAGTATTTT	CASSLKRNTQYF
NA	NA	TRBJ2-1	TRBV7-2	TGTGCCAGCAGCTTACGGGACTTTAACAATGAGCAGTTCTTC	CASSLRDFNNEQFF
NA	NA	TRBJ2-2	TRBV4-1	TGCGCCAGCAGCCTCCCGATTTCCGACGGGGAGCTGTTTTTT	CASSLPISDGELFF
NA	NA	TRBJ1-1	TRBV12-3/TRBV12-4	TGTGCCAGCAGTTCGGGGATCCGGGGCGAAGCTTTCTTT	CASSSGIRGEAFF
TRBD2	NA	TRBJ2-7	TRBV15	TGTGCCACCAGTCCAGCGGGAGTGAACGAGCAGTACTTC	CATSPAGVNEQYF
NA	few	TRBJ2-5	TRBV11-2	TGTGCCAGCAGCTTAGGAGGCAGGGTGGGGACCCAGTACTTC	CASSLGGRVGTQYF
TRBD1	NA	TRBJ2-6	TRBV2	TGTACCAGCCGGGACAGGGCCCACTCTGGGGCCAACGTCCTGACTTTC	CTSRDRAHSGANVLTF
NA	NA	TRBJ2-7	TRBV5-1	TGCGCCAGCAGCTTAAGTCCAGGGGGGAACGAGCAGTACTTC	CASSLSPGGNEQYF
NA	NA	TRBJ2-5	TRBV7-2	TGTGCCAGCAGCCGGGGCCCGAAACAAGAGACCCAGTACTTC	CASSRGPKQETQYF
NA	NA	TRBJ2-5	TRBV29-1	TGCAGCCTACGGGGGGCCGTCCTTCTACGGCAGACCCAGTACTTC	CSLRGAVLLRQTQYF
TRBD2	NA	TRBJ2-1	TRBV7-2	TGTGCCGGAACCTTGAGCGGGGGGGTTGACAATGAGCAGTTCTTC	CAGTLSGGVDNEQFF
NA	NA	TRBJ1-1	TRBV7-9	TGTGCCAGCAGCTTAGCCCCCGGACGGAGGGAAACTGAAGCTTTCTTT	CASSLAPGRRETEAFF
TRBD1	NA	TRBJ1-2	TRBV6-2/TRBV6-3	TGTGCCAGCAGACCCAGGACAGGGGATTTATATGGCTACACCTTC	CASRPRTGDLYGYTF
NA	NA	TRBJ2-2	TRBV11-1	TGTGCCAGCAGCTTAGCTCGATACACCGGGGAGCTGTTTTTT	CASSLARYTGELFF
TRBD1	few	TRBJ2-3	TRBV18	TGTGCCAGCTCACCGGAGGACAGGGCGAGGACGCAGTATTTT	CASSPEDRARTQYF